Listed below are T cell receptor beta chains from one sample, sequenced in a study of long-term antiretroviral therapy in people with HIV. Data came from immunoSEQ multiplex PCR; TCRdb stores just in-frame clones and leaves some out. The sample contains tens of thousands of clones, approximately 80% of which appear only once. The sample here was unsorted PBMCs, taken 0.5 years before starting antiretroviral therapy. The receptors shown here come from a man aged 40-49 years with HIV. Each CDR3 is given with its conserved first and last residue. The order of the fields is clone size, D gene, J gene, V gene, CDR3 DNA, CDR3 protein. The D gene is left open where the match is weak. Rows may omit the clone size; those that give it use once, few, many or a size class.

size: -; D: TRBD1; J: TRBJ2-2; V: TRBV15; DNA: TGTGCCACCAGCTCTACGGACAGGGGGAGAAGGGAGGAGCTGTTTTTT; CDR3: CATSSTDRGRREELFF
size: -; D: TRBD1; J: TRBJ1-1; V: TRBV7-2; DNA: TGTGCCAGCAGCCCGCGACAGGGCAACACTGAAGCTTTCTTT; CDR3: CASSPRQGNTEAFF
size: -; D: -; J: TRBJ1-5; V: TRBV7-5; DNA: TGTGCCAGGATAAGTAGGGAGCCCCAGCATTTT; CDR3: CARISREPQHF
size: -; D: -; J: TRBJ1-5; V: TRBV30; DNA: TGTGCCTGGAGCCGGGGGGATTCCCAGCCCCAGCATTTT; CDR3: CAWSRGDSQPQHF
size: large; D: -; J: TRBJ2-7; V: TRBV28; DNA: TGTGCCAGCAGTTTATTAAGCTACGAGCAGTACTTC; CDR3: CASSLLSYEQYF
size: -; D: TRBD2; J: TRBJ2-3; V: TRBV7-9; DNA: TGTGCCAGCAGCTACGCGGGGGGCACAACAGATACGCAGTATTTT; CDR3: CASSYAGGTTDTQYF
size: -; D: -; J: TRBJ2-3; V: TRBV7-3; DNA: TGTGCCAGCAGCCCTAGTAACCGGGACACAGATACGCAGTATTTT; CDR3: CASSPSNRDTDTQYF
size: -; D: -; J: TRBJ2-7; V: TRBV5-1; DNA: TGCGCCAGCAGCTTGACCCAGACAGGAGGAACCTACGAGCAGTACTTC; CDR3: CASSLTQTGGTYEQYF
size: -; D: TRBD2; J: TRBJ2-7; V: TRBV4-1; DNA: TGCGCCAGCAGCCAAGAGGGCGGGGGGGCGCTCTACGAGCAGTACTTC; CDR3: CASSQEGGGALYEQYF
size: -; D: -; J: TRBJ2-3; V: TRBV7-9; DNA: TGTGCCAGCCTTCCGGGGACGGGGGGCCCAGATACGCAGTATTTT; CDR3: CASLPGTGGPDTQYF
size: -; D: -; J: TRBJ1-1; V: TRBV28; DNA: TGTGCCAGCAGTTTATCGGTCGGAGGGCGGGAAGCTTTCTTT; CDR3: CASSLSVGGREAFF
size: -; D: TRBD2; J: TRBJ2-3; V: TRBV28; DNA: TGTGCCAGCAGTTTCCCAGCGGGGACTAGCACAGATACGCAGTATTTT; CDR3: CASSFPAGTSTDTQYF
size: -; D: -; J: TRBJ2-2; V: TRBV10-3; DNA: TGTGCCATCAGCTTCGGACAGACCGGGGAGCTGTTTTTT; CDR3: CAISFGQTGELFF
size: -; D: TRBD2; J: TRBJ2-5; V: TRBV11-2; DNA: TGTGCCAGCAGCTTAGGGAGCGGGGGGGCCGGGGAGACCCAGTACTTC; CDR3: CASSLGSGGAGETQYF
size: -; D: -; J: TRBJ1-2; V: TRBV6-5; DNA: TGTGCCAGCAGTTACGGGACTGCTAGGGGCTACACCTTC; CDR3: CASSYGTARGYTF
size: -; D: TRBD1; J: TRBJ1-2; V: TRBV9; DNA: TGTGCCAGCAGCCCTCGGGACAGGGGGTTGTATGGCTACACCTTC; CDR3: CASSPRDRGLYGYTF
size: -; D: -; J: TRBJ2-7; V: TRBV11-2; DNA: TGTGCCAGCAGCTTAATTTTGGGATACGAGCAGTACTTC; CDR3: CASSLILGYEQYF
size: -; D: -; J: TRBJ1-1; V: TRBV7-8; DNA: TGTGCCAGCAGCGAGAAACGGGGGAACACTGAAGCTTTCTTT; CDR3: CASSEKRGNTEAFF
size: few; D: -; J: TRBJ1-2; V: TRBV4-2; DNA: TGTGCCAGCAGCCAAGGGATCGAGGGGCAGAACTATGGCTACACCTTC; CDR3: CASSQGIEGQNYGYTF
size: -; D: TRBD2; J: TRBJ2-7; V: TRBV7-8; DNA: TGTGCCAGCAGCTTAGCCGGGGGGAGAAACGAGCAGTACTTC; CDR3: CASSLAGGRNEQYF
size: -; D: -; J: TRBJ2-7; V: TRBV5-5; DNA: TGTGCCAGCAGCTTGGGAGGGGGGGACCACTACGAGCAGTACTTC; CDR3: CASSLGGGDHYEQYF
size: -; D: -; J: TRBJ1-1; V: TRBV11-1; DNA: TGTGCCAGCAGCTTTAATGGGGGACGGGGTGAAGCTTTCTTT; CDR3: CASSFNGGRGEAFF
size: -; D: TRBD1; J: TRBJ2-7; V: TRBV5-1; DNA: TGCGCCAGCAGCCCGATGACAGGGTTTTTGAATGGGCAGTACTTC; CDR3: CASSPMTGFLNGQYF
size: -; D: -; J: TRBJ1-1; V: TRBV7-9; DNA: TGTGCCAGCAGCTTAGAACGGGGGGCGGGGGCTTTCTTT; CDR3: CASSLERGAGAFF
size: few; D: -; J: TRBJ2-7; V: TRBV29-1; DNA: TGCAGCGTTGAACTGGGGGCCGATCGGTACTTC; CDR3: CSVELGADRYF
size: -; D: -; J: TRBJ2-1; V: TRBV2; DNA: TGTGCCAGCACAACCGCCCGGGCCTACAATGAGCAGTTCTTC; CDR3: CASTTARAYNEQFF